This TCR beta chain was profiled in a study of T cell responses to AZD1222 COVID-19 vaccine. General observations from the study: The donor group comprised mostly white British people and more females; the analysis possibly underestimated clonal diversity.

For this clone: What it binds is unknown. Compared with germline, one end of the junction differs, possibly owing to a read error.

Produced via immunoSEQ multiplex PCR; TCRdb's table is partial and in-frame only. The table includes 85,000 to 90,000 clones, roughly 90% detected once. The CDR3 sequence is 15 residues long. The germline V gene encodes CDR1 SSHAT and CDR2 FNYEAQ (reference sequence). The sample consisted of peripheral blood, taken on day 0 of AZD1222 vaccination. This TCR derives from an adult in good health. The V call is TRBV7-7, the J call TRBJ2-5; TRBD1 aligns across 10 bases. In DNA form, the CDR3 reads TGTGCTAGCAGCCCCCGGACAGGGGGCCAAGAGACCCAGTACTTC. Residues: CASSPRTGGQETQYF.